The 15 T cell receptor beta chains reported below all come from one sample, sequenced in a study of cytomegalovirus exposure and HLA in healthy donors. Clones were sequenced by immunoSEQ multiplex PCR, and TCRdb holds only the in-frame ones, with some missing. The sample has 220,000 or so clones; 75% to 95% are singletons. Sequencing was performed on PBMCs. Receptors were obtained from a woman between 18 and 29 years old in good health and CMV-seronegative.

The rearrangement uses TRBV7-9 and TRBJ2-7, with D tentatively TRBD2 (6 bases). V was cut by 5 bases and J by 3 bases, with 14 bases left in between. The germline gives CDR1 SEHNR, CDR2 FQNEAQ (reference sequence). This CDR3 region has 14 residues. DNA of the CDR3: TGTGCCAGCAGCCAAGCGGGTGTGAGCTACGAGCAGTACTTC. This translates into CASSQAGVSYEQYF. Using reference TRBV7-9 and TRBJ2-7 for the parts outside the CDR3, the full variable domain is DTGVSQNPRHKITKRGQNVTFRCDPISEHNRLYWYRQTLGQGPEFLTYFQNEAQLEKSRLLSDRFSAERPKGSFSTLEIQRTEQGDSAMYLCASSQAGVSYEQYFGPGTRLTVT.

The chain joins TRBV7-3 to TRBJ1-5; D might be TRBD1 (5 bases). Trimming took off 5 bases at V and 0 bases at J, with 11 bases between the two ends. This CDR3 has 15 amino acids. Germline V gene lookup returns CDR1 SGHTA and CDR2 FQGTGA. The CDR3, as DNA: TGTGCCAGCAGCCCCCTGGGGGGTAGCAATCAGCCCCAGCATTTT. Translation gives CASSPLGGSNQPQHF.

The chain joins TRBV7-9 to TRBJ2-7; TRBD1 matches 9 bases. The CDR3 spans 15 residues. The germline V gene encodes CDR1 SEHNR and CDR2 FQNEAQ (reference sequence). The ends lost 5 bases at V and 3 bases at J; junction bases unmatched: 8. Here the CDR3 reads CASSHGGQGLYEQYF. The CDR3 coding sequence is TGTGCCAGCAGCCACGGCGGACAGGGGCTCTACGAGCAGTACTTC.

This sequence joins TRBV11-2 and TRBJ1-2; 7 bases match TRBD1. This CDR3 is built from 17 residues. The V gene's germline CDR1 is SGHAT and CDR2 FQNNGV. J was trimmed by 0 bases and V by 4 bases; bases with no gene match: 11. The CDR3 DNA reads as TGTGCCAGCAGCTCAGCCCGGGACAGCCGAGCTAACTATGGCTACACCTTC. Amino acids: CASSSARDSRANYGYTF.

Concerning this clone: Different DNA sequences within this sample yield the same CDR3. The chain is built from TRBV11-2 and TRBJ2-2; 10 bases map to TRBD2. V shed 5 bases, J shed 1 base, and the junction held 1 base outside the gene matches. CDR3 length: 15 amino acids. CDR1 is SGHAT and CDR2 is FQNNGV in the germline V gene. As DNA, the CDR3 is TGTGCCAGCAGCCGGACTAGCGGGAACACCGGGGAGCTGTTTTTT. Amino acids: CASSRTSGNTGELFF.

This clone was counted a few times. The chain recombines TRBV29-1 with TRBJ2-2, with D perhaps matching TRBD1 (6 bases). The CDR3 has 13 amino acids. Trimming shortened V by 6 bases and J by 6 bases, and 14 bases separated the two germline ends. Germline V lookup: CDR1 SQVTM, CDR2 ANQGSEA. The CDR3 nucleotides read TGCAGCGTAATTAGGGGGACGGCCGGGGAGCTGTTTTTT. This sequence encodes CSVIRGTAGELFF.

The gene calls are TRBV19 and TRBJ1-1; D gene ambiguous. V lost 9 bases, J lost 4 bases, and 6 bases lay in between. Germline CDR1 reads LNHDA; CDR2 reads SQIVND (reference sequence). This CDR3 comprises 10 residues. CDR3 amino acids: CASGSTEAFF. The CDR3 DNA reads as TGTGCCAGCGGGAGCACTGAAGCTTTCTTT.

The chain couples TRBV4-1 to TRBJ1-1; 7 nucleotides align to TRBD1. CDR3 length equals 14 residues. The V gene's germline CDR1 is MGHRA and CDR2 YSYEKL. V was clipped by 4 bases and J by 4 bases; unmatched bases: 6. The chain's CDR3 is CASSRGTVPTEAFF. The CDR3 DNA is TGCGCCAGCAGCCGGGGGACAGTGCCCACTGAAGCTTTCTTT.

This sequence joins TRBV5-5 and TRBJ2-5, with D possibly matching TRBD2 (6 bases). Germline loops: CDR1 SGHKS, CDR2 YYEKEE (reference sequence). Trimming cost V 3 bases and J 5 bases, with 11 bases left between them. CDR3 length: 13 residues. The CDR3 region is CASSSGGRETQYF. The CDR3 bases are TGTGCCAGCAGCTCTGGAGGGCGGGAGACCCAGTACTTC.

As for this clone: An end of the junction does not agree with germline; a read error may underlie this. The chain uses TRBV28 and TRBJ2-7, with 12 bases identical to TRBD2. CDR3 length: 15 residues. Germline V gene sequence: CDR1 MDHEN, CDR2 SYDVKM. The CDR3, as DNA: TGTGCCAGCAGTTTGGGTCTAGCGGGAGGGTGGAGCCGGGACTTC. It specifies CASSLGLAGGWSRDF.

The chain is built from TRBV7-2 and TRBJ2-2; D is ambiguous. Trimming took off 5 bases at V and 6 bases at J, with 13 bases between the two ends. CDR1 SGHTA and CDR2 FQGNSA come from the germline V gene. The CDR3 totals 14 residues. CDR3 sequence reads: CASSLGARAGELFF. The CDR3 coding sequence is TGTGCCAGCAGCCTGGGCGCAAGAGCCGGGGAGCTGTTTTTT.

This clone was seen once. V gene TRBV30 combines with J gene TRBJ2-3, with D possibly matching TRBD2 (5 bases). The germline V gene has CDR1 GTSNPN and CDR2 SVGIG (reference sequence). The CDR3 totals 14 residues. V lost 2 bases and J lost 4, with 13 bases in between. In DNA, the CDR3 is TGTGCCTGGAGTCCGGGTGGGAGTCCAGATACGCAGTATTTT. Its protein is CAWSPGGSPDTQYF.

The chain recombines TRBV11-2 with TRBJ1-1; D uncertain. This CDR3 region has 13 residues. The germline V gene encodes CDR1 SGHAT and CDR2 FQNNGV. V lost 2 bases and J 1 base, leaving 5 bases between the germline ends. CDR3 in amino acids: CASSLQRNTEAFF. CDR3 nucleotides: TGTGCCAGCAGCTTACAGCGGAACACTGAAGCTTTCTTT.

The chain carries TRBV19 and TRBJ1-1, with 8 bases that match TRBD1. With V trimmed by 4 bases and J by 5 bases, 6 bases remained unmatched. Germline-derived CDR1 and CDR2 are LNHDA and SQIVND (reference sequence). The CDR3 is made up of 14 amino acids. CDR3 residues: CASSKYRGETEAFF. CDR3 nucleotide sequence: TGTGCCAGTAGTAAGTACAGGGGGGAGACTGAAGCTTTCTTT.

The chain carries TRBV11-2 and TRBJ1-1; perhaps TRBD1 as D (5 bases). Between the trimmed V and J ends, which lost 5 bases and 1 base, there was a span of 11 bases. CDR3 length: 14 residues. Germline assignment: CDR1 SGHAT and CDR2 FQNNGV. The CDR3 sequence: CASSPRGANTEAFF. The CDR3 DNA is TGTGCCAGCAGCCCCCGCGGGGCGAACACTGAAGCTTTCTTT. Full variable domain (remainder filled in from reference TRBV11-2 and TRBJ1-1): EAGVAQSPRYKIIEKRQSVAFWCNPISGHATLYWYQQILGQGPKLLIQFQNNGVVDDSQLPKDRFSAERLKGVDSTLKIQPAKLEDSAVYLCASSPRGANTEAFFGQGTRLTVV.